This entry features one T cell receptor beta chain sequence. Its binding antigen is unknown. No per-base quality is available; no much larger clone lies one base away. Spanning cysteine to phenylalanine, the CDR3 consists of 14 amino acids. Only the CDR3 portion is preserved as DNA: 42 bases, with reading frame beginning at the first base. V drops 2 bases and J drops 4 bases, leaving 9 bases in between. The germline V gene (reference sequence) provides CDR1 MNHEY and CDR2 SMNVEV. Whole blood was collected in K2EDTA tubes by collaborating institutions according to the institutions' own protocols. For TCRbeta analysis, collaborators shipped samples in one of three forms: frozen whole blood, isolated PBMCs, or DNA extracted from either of those sample types. This sample was taken from a study of blood T cell repertoires in COVID-19 (TCRdb year 2020). Regarding the complete study: The collaborator samples originated in the United States, Italy and Spain and spanned the acute and convalescent phases of COVID-19. Sample metadata almost always included a de-identified subject ID, COVID-19 status, age in years and sex. The samples were drawn from two sources: the first 160 participants of the ongoing ImmuneRACE study, and 1,200 or so subjects contributed by 6 global collaborators. Where available, HLA class I and class II types were taken from metadata supplied by the sample provider and were not determined by assay-based typing. Deeply sampled blood TCRbeta repertoires from subjects exposed to, actively infected with, or recovered from COVID-19 were included in the dataset. The repertoires were released in a freely available public database intended as a resource for research on the immune response to SARS-CoV-2. The prospective study material was composed of cDNA or gDNA derived from T cells, B-cell-depleted T cells, or PBMCs. Points the paper makes about the study in general: The amount of clinical and demographic metadata varied by source and participant and was provided uncurated.

The immunoSEQ Assay, a bias-controlled multiplex PCR, was used to amplify TCRbeta CDR3 regions from genomic DNA. The source study handled its data this way. The number of nucleated cells in each sample was estimated from the amplification of reference gene primers within the assay. Sequence reads were collapsed and filtered to measure the absolute abundance of every unique TCRbeta CDR3 rearrangement. Productive Simpson clonality was computed per sample as the square root of Simpson's diversity index over productive rearrangements. TCRdb stores this immuneACCESS table with in-frame sequences only. Part of the clones is absent; in the studies checked, under half of the shortfall reflects unresolved V genes, and no reason is known for the rest. That table gives V, J and clone size, and the DNA gave D and trimming. In all, the sample holds 80,000 to 100,000 clones, and roughly 86% of those were seen once. Of the sample, approximately 10% falls within the top ten clones.

The receptor was isolated from a middle-aged man with acute or convalescent COVID-19. Input material: peripheral blood. This chain is built from TRBV27 and TRBJ1-5; the D gene is perhaps TRBD1, from 5 matching bases. The bases read TGTGCCAGCAGTTTAGAGCCAGGGAATCAGCCCCAGCATTTT. This codes for CASSLEPGNQPQHF.